Below, 7 T cell receptor beta chains from the same sample are listed, as sequenced in a study of cytomegalovirus exposure and HLA in healthy donors. Primers included in the PCR were 60 Vbeta and 13 Jbeta primers. Generated by immunoSEQ multiplex PCR, the TCRdb table keeps only in-frame clones and is missing some. The table includes hundreds of thousands of clones, over 85% detected once. Sequenced sample: PBMCs. Every receptor here comes from a young woman in good health and CMV-seronegative.

V gene TRBV10-1 combines with J gene TRBJ2-7; unclear D gene. The length of the CDR3 is 12 residues. CDR1 is WNHNN, CDR2 SYGVQD, per germline (reference sequence). The germline V and J ends were trimmed by 3 bases and 4 bases, with 7 bases remaining between them. The CDR3: CASSDSLYEQYF. In DNA, the CDR3 is TGCGCCAGCAGTGATTCTCTTTACGAGCAGTACTTC.

The chain is built from TRBV5-1 and TRBJ1-1; no firm D call. The CDR3 consists of 13 residues. The germline V gene encodes CDR1 SGHRS and CDR2 YFSETQ. V dropped 1 base and J dropped 2 bases, with 6 bases sitting between them. This CDR3 is CASSLIHNTEAFF. CDR3 in DNA: TGCGCCAGCAGCTTGATACATAACACTGAAGCTTTCTTT.

J is TRBJ1-1 and V is TRBV15, with unresolved D. The CDR3 covers 13 residues. Trimming left V 0 bases short and J 11 bases short, with 13 bases between. In germline, CDR1 is LNHNV, CDR2 YYDKDF (reference sequence). The DNA for the CDR3 is TGTGCCACCAGCAGAGATCGAATCACTAGGGCTTTCTTT. It specifies CATSRDRITRAFF.

The J gene is TRBJ1-1, the V gene TRBV10-2, with D possibly matching TRBD1 (6 bases). V dropped 8 bases and J dropped 2 bases, with 9 bases sitting between them. Per germline, CDR1 WSHSY and CDR2 SAAADI. The CDR3 is made up of 12 amino acids. The CDR3 protein is CASVGANTEAFF. CDR3 DNA: TGCGCCAGCGTGGGGGCTAACACTGAAGCTTTCTTT.

The V gene is TRBV9, the J gene TRBJ2-7, with D perhaps TRBD1 (5 bases). The germline gives CDR1 SGDLS, CDR2 YYNGEE. The CDR3 runs 16 residues. The V end was cut by 3 bases, the J end by 0 bases, with 16 bases between. The CDR3 bases are TGTGCCAGCAGCGCTTCGGTAGGGGTGGTCTCCTACGAGCAGTACTTC. Protein: CASSASVGVVSYEQYF.

This chain joins TRBV15 and TRBJ1-6; TRBD1 is a possible D gene (5 bases). The V end was cut by 6 bases, the J end by 4 bases, with 16 bases between. Germline V CDR1 and CDR2: LNHNV, YYDKDF (reference sequence). The CDR3 contains 16 residues. DNA of the CDR3: TGTGCCACCAGTCCCCGGGACTCACGATATAATTCACCCCTCCACTTT. The encoded protein is CATSPRDSRYNSPLHF.

This chain uses TRBV6-1 with TRBJ2-1; 7 bases are shared with TRBD1. Unmatched junction bases numbered 5, after V lost 2 bases and J lost 1 base. In germline, CDR1 is MNHNS, CDR2 SASEGT. This CDR3 spans 16 amino acids. DNA of the CDR3: TGTGCCAGCAGTGAAATAACAGGGGTATCCTACAATGAGCAGTTCTTC. It codes for CASSEITGVSYNEQFF.